This entry features one TCR beta chain sequence. This clonotype has at least ten counts. Its antigen target is currently unknown. The input lacks base qualities; no much larger clone sits a single base away. Hyperthyroidism patients were newly diagnosed, had a disease duration of under 2 months, and were aged 18 to 65 years. Exclusion was applied to patients with uncontrolled infections, other autoimmune diseases, pregnancy or lactation. Diagnoses were based on clinical symptoms, serum thyroxine and TRAb, thyroid ultrasound and orbital computed tomography. Blood from progressor patients was drawn when they were first diagnosed with hyperthyroidism, before any ophthalmopathy symptoms appeared. PBMCs were separated from roughly 9.3 ml of fresh peripheral blood using Ficoll-Paque density gradient centrifugation. Patients classed as progressors first received a Graves' hyperthyroidism diagnosis and then went on to develop ophthalmopathy during follow-up. Total RNA was extracted with Trizol reagent, and quality was checked on an Agilent 2100 Bioanalyzer.

Spanning cysteine to phenylalanine, the CDR3 consists of 13 amino acids. Only CDR3 DNA remains: 39 bases, in frame from the first base. V drops 3 bases and J drops 4 bases, leaving 9 bases in between. Amplification of TCR beta CDR3 regions was carried out from RNA transcripts. The first round of RT-PCR for the TCR CDR3 was performed with the HTBI primer set and the Qiagen OneStep RT-PCR kit. A second multiplex PCR round built the libraries, followed by size selection and purification. Paired-end sequencing of the libraries was performed with 100 bp reads on an Illumina HiSeq2000. As for how the authors treated the data: SOAPnuke was used to process the raw data, removing reads that contained adapters or uncalled bases, had a mean Phred below 15, or lacked an exact match to the constant primer or identifier. COPE v1.2.5 was used to merge the high-quality paired reads, and each unique nucleotide sequence was defined as a clonotype. MiTCR v1.1 was used to align the clonotypes against IMGT TRBV, TRBD and TRBJ reference segments. The analysis included only V-J combinations with a frequency above 0.0001, which together covered roughly 99% of the repertoires. The TCS score was defined as F50 (clonal expansion) divided by E x V (chaos), with BLOSUM62-based TCRdist calculated between CDR3 peptides within each V-J. Welch's t-statistics and random forest reduced roughly 530 V-J features to roughly 13, which were used in a naive Bayes classifier (R e1071). In TCRdb, the public reads were trimmed at Q25 with fastp and aligned with MiXCR, with productive beta chains retained. Records with the same CDR3 protein are collapsed into one entry carrying the most frequent genes and DNA. The V and J calls here are based on TCRdb, not the publication. In all, the sample holds under 450,000 distinct CDR3 sequences, and 13% of those were seen once. About 20% of the sample is taken by the ten largest.

The data were obtained in a study of T cells in Graves' hyperthyroidism and ophthalmopathy (dated by TCRdb to the late 2010s). Notes on the research overall: Peripheral blood samples were taken at the time of initial diagnosis, prior to any treatment. A discovery cohort of approximately 100 patients, 43 with Graves' ophthalmopathy and approximately 60 with stable Graves' hyperthyroidism, was used to find distinguishing TCR V-J signatures. The study also compared thyroid tissue and blood T-cell repertoires from 5 to 7 Graves' hyperthyroidism patients. Whether ophthalmopathy could be predicted prospectively was tested in an independent validation cohort made up of about 18 hyperthyroidism patients plus 17 patients who later progressed to ophthalmopathy. After sampling, hyperthyroidism patients received methimazole starting at 30 mg daily, and ophthalmopathy patients received high-dose intravenous methylprednisolone. The paper reports TCR Vbeta CDR3 sequencing of 140 or so peripheral blood samples: around 45 ophthalmopathy, fewer than 80 hyperthyroidism and approximately 17 progressor patients. The 95 to 100 discovery patients were divided at random into training and test sets in a 7:3 ratio. Study-level results and caveats: No statistical method was used to fix the sample size in advance, and group allocation was not hidden from the investigators. In validation, the model predicted progression to ophthalmopathy a median of about 5.9 months before onset, with over 60% sensitivity and nearly 75% specificity. Ophthalmopathy was separated from stable hyperthyroidism by a 13 V-J signature model, with just over 85% sensitivity and about 81% specificity obtained in cross-validation and 80%/75% obtained in testing. Most expanded thyroid clonotypes (frequency above 0.001) were also found in blood, which suggests that blood repertoires may mirror thyroid immune responses.

This sequence was found in a young man with Graves' hyperthyroidism that later progressed to Graves' ophthalmopathy. The sequence links TRBV12-3 or TRBV12-4 to TRBJ1-1, with the D gene not clear enough to name. The sequencing input was blood. CDR3 protein: CASSFGLGTEAFF. The DNA sequence is given as TGTGCCAGCAGTTTTGGGCTCGGCACTGAAGCTTTCTTT.